Below, one TCR beta chain is given with its context. The antigen remains unidentified. The entry originates in a study of memory B cells and T cells in multiple sclerosis. Trimming removed 5 bases from V and 4 bases from J, with 14 bases in between. Per the germline V gene, CDR1 is MDHEN and CDR2 is SYDVKM. The CDR3 is made up of 14 amino acids. After stimulus-free culture, autoproliferating CFSE-dim and non-proliferating CFSE-high T cells were sequenced separately. Replicate wells were pooled after 7 days of stimulus-free culture of roughly 5x10^7 CFSE-labeled PBMCs. Generated by immunoSEQ multiplex PCR, the TCRdb table keeps only in-frame clones and is missing some. The profile shows approximately 30,000 clones, 86% of them singletons.

The sequencing sample was made of PBMCs from blood kept in culture. The rearrangement links TRBV28 to TRBJ1-1; TRBD1 is a possible D gene (5 bases). The clonotype was recovered from a human donor with multiple sclerosis. The CDR3 DNA sequence: TGTGCCAGCAGTCTCCCCGGGGGGGGCACTGAAGCTTTCTTT. It specifies CASSLPGGGTEAFF.